The 30 T cell receptor beta chains in this list originate from one sample, sequenced in a study of T-cell memory formation after mild COVID-19. TCRdb reprocessed the 5' RACE reads with MiXCR, giving one entry per CDR3 protein. Of some 200,000 distinct CDR3 sequences listed, 20% to 25% are singletons. Sequenced input: PBMCs or a T cell subset sorted from them (not recorded which). These receptors came from an adult woman who had mild COVID-19 (a few samples of this study predate the infection). Cell type and time point are not known.

This clonotype was counted a few times. The J gene is TRBJ2-7, the V gene TRBV13; D perhaps matches TRBD2 (6 bases). Trimming removed 11 bases from V and 1 base from J, with 15 bases in between. Per germline, CDR1 PRHDT and CDR2 FYEKMQ (reference sequence). CDR3 length equals 13 residues. The chain's CDR3 is CASGVSGSYEQYF. The CDR3 DNA is TGTGCCTCTGGAGTTAGCGGATCCTACGAGCAGTACTTC.

This clonotype was observed a few times. The chain uses TRBV20-1 and TRBJ2-4, with 13 positions matching TRBD2. V was pared by 7 bases and J by 6 bases, with 15 bases of the junction left unmatched. The germline gives CDR1 DFQATT, CDR2 SNEGSKA (reference sequence). This CDR3 spans 17 amino acids. The DNA for the CDR3 is TGCAGTGTCCGCCCAGGACTAGCGGGAGTGGAGGGAAACATTCAGTACTTC. Its protein product is CSVRPGLAGVEGNIQYF.

In this sample, this clonotype turned up a few times. The rearrangement joins TRBV7-9 to TRBJ1-1; TRBD1 is a possible D gene (6 bases). The germline V and J ends were trimmed by 1 base and 1 base, with 16 bases remaining between them. CDR3 length: 17 residues. Germline V lookup: CDR1 SEHNR, CDR2 FQNEAQ (reference sequence). The CDR3, as DNA: TGTGCCAGCAGCTTAGGATCGAGCGGGGGGGCGAACACTGAAGCTTTCTTT. Protein: CASSLGSSGGANTEAFF.

This clonotype was seen more than once but under ten times. The chain has TRBV5-6 and TRBJ2-7, with D possibly TRBD1 on 6 matching bases. From germline, CDR1 is SGHDT and CDR2 YYEEEE. The ends were cut back, 3 bases at V and 4 bases at J, with 8 bases in the middle. This CDR3 spans 12 amino acids. This CDR3 reads CASSYTGYEQYF. The CDR3 nucleotides read TGTGCCAGCAGCTACACAGGGTACGAGCAGTACTTC.

This rearrangement joins TRBV4-1 to TRBJ2-7; 8 nucleotides agree with TRBD1. The V segment lost 1 base and the J segment 2 bases; nucleotides outside the gene matches: 10. CDR1 and CDR2 (germline): MGHRA, YSYEKL. CDR3 length: 17 residues. In DNA form, the CDR3 reads TGCGCCAGCAGCCAAGGCCGGTGGGGACAGGTCACCTACGAGCAGTACTTC. Encoded protein: CASSQGRWGQVTYEQYF.

The chain's CDR3 is CASSHGGIGDEQFF. The CDR3 DNA follows: TGCGCCAGCAGCCACGGTGGTATTGGGGATGAGCAGTTCTTC. J is TRBJ2-1 and V is TRBV5-1; D is ambiguous. Trimming stripped 4 bases from V and 8 bases from J, with 16 bases between. Germline-derived CDR1 and CDR2 are SGHRS and YFSETQ. The length of the CDR3 is 14 residues.

The gene calls are TRBV29-1 and TRBJ2-7, with 10 positions matching TRBD1. In germline, CDR1 is SQVTM, CDR2 ANQGSEA. This CDR3 comprises 13 residues. V was clipped by 6 bases and J by 2 bases; unmatched bases: 4. Written as DNA, the CDR3 is TGCAGCGTATCCGGGACAGGGGCCTACGAGCAGTACTTC. It is translated as CSVSGTGAYEQYF.

V and J are TRBV4-2 and TRBJ1-1; the match to TRBD1 covers 9 bases. The J segment lost 5 bases and the V segment lost 5 bases, leaving 6 bases of the junction unmatched. The CDR3 sequence is 14 residues long. CDR1 LGHNA and CDR2 YNFKEQ come from the germline V gene. For the CDR3, the DNA is TGTGCCAGCAGCGCCGGGACAGGGTGGACTGAAGCTTTCTTT. Translation gives CASSAGTGWTEAFF.

The CDR3 DNA follows: TGCGCCAGCAGCTTGGCTGGACTAGCGGAGTCAGATACGCAGTATTTT. Translating it yields CASSLAGLAESDTQYF. The genes are TRBV5-1 and TRBJ2-3; 10 nucleotides agree with TRBD2. CDR1 SGHRS and CDR2 YFSETQ come from the germline V gene. Trimming removed 0 bases from V and 4 bases from J; junction bases left unmatched: 5. There are 16 residues in the CDR3.

V usage is TRBV5-1 and J usage is TRBJ1-1, with a weak D call TRBD1 (6 bases). Trimming took off 4 bases at V and 0 bases at J, with 19 bases between the two ends. CDR1 is SGHRS, CDR2 YFSETQ, per germline. CDR3 size: 17 residues. CDR3: CASSPDGPGALNTEAFF. The CDR3 bases are TGCGCCAGCAGCCCAGATGGCCCGGGGGCTCTGAACACTGAAGCTTTCTTT.

This clonotype came up a few times. The V and J genes are TRBV6-4 and TRBJ1-2, with a possible D match to TRBD1 (5 bases). Germline CDR1 and CDR2: MRHNA and SNTAGT. Trimming pared 6 bases from V and 6 bases from J, leaving 17 bases between. This CDR3 is built from 14 residues. CDR3 sequence (DNA): TGTGCCAGCAGCCCCGGGACGGCCCCCGATGGCTACACCTTC. The encoded protein is CASSPGTAPDGYTF.

This clonotype has only a few counts. The genes are TRBV29-1 and TRBJ2-2; weak D call: TRBD2 (6 bases). The germline V gene has CDR1 SQVTM and CDR2 ANQGSEA. The V end lost 0 bases, the J end lost 8 bases, and 10 bases lay between the germline ends. The length of the CDR3 is 13 residues. DNA for the CDR3: TGCAGCGTTGAAGATTGGGAGGCAGGGGAGCTGTTTTTT. Amino acids: CSVEDWEAGELFF.

The chain employs TRBV7-9 and TRBJ2-7; a possible D gene is TRBD1 (8 bases). The CDR3 consists of 14 residues. Per the germline V gene, CDR1 is SEHNR and CDR2 is FQNEAQ (reference sequence). V gave up 4 bases and J gave up 6 bases, with 16 bases separating them. CDR3 in amino acids: CASSYRTGRVEQYF. The CDR3 nucleotides read TGTGCCAGCAGCTACCGGACAGGGAGGGTCGAGCAGTACTTC.

V gene TRBV12-3 or TRBV12-4 combines with J gene TRBJ1-6, with 7 bases lining up with TRBD1. This CDR3 has 16 amino acids. V lost 6 bases, J lost 8 bases, and 13 bases stayed unmatched. The CDR3 protein is CASSSGTELWDSPLHF. The CDR3 DNA sequence: TGTGCCAGCAGCTCCGGGACAGAGCTTTGGGATTCACCCCTCCACTTT.

In its sample, this clonotype was seen once. The chain uses TRBV4-2 and TRBJ2-3; D might be TRBD2 (7 bases). CDR1 LGHNA and CDR2 YNFKEQ come from the germline V gene. The CDR3 spans 18 residues. V shed 0 bases and J shed 5 bases, with 21 bases lying between them. CDR3 amino acids: CASSQDLYGGALEDTQYF. The CDR3, as DNA: TGTGCCAGCAGCCAAGATCTTTATGGGGGGGCCCTGGAAGATACGCAGTATTTT.

This clonotype was counted a few times. The rearrangement links TRBV15 to TRBJ2-3; 10 positions match TRBD2. The CDR3 contains 16 residues. Germline CDR1 is LNHNV and CDR2 is YYDKDF (reference sequence). V trimming: 3 bases; J trimming: 6 bases; junction bases outside the gene matches: 9. The CDR3 here is CATSSSLAGPSDTQYF. The CDR3 DNA is TGTGCCACCAGCAGTTCACTAGCGGGGCCTTCGGATACGCAGTATTTT.

The chain couples TRBV2 to TRBJ2-1; D gene unclear. CDR3 length equals 12 residues. V lost 4 bases, J lost 5 bases, and 6 bases lay in between. CDR1 and CDR2 from the germline V gene are SNHLY and FYNNEI. The chain's CDR3 is CASSGSDNEQFF. In nucleotides, the CDR3 is TGTGCCAGCAGTGGTTCGGACAATGAGCAGTTCTTC.

This clonotype occurred a few times. J is TRBJ2-2 and V is TRBV3-1; D not resolved. With 1 base removed from V and 4 bases from J, the gap between germline ends came to 7 bases. CDR3 length: 14 residues. Germline V gene lookup returns CDR1 LGHDT and CDR2 YNNKEL (reference sequence). In DNA form, the CDR3 reads TGTGCCAGCAGCCAAGTGGACCTCACCGGGGAGCTGTTTTTT. It translates to CASSQVDLTGELFF.

This chain connects TRBV12-3 or TRBV12-4 to TRBJ1-5; D ambiguous. V lost 10 bases and J 0 bases, leaving 19 bases between the germline ends. The CDR3 spans 16 residues. CDR3 nucleotides: TGTGCCAACTCGACGGCGGCACAACATAGCAATCAGCCCCAGCATTTT. Translation: CANSTAAQHSNQPQHF.

The chain carries TRBV19 and TRBJ1-1, with TRBD1 matching over 7 bases. The CDR3 consists of 13 residues. Germline V gene data show CDR1 as LNHDA and CDR2 as SQIVND (reference sequence). After removal of 5 bases from V and 3 bases from J, the junction contained 3 bases not matched to a gene. The CDR3: CASSLDRDTEAFF. In DNA form, the CDR3 reads TGTGCCAGTAGTCTTGACAGGGACACTGAAGCTTTCTTT.

The gene calls are TRBV5-1 and TRBJ1-1, with D tentatively TRBD1 (6 bases). Trimming removed 4 bases at V and 4 bases at J, with 14 bases between. Germline CDR1 and CDR2: SGHRS and YFSETQ. This CDR3 region has 14 residues. The CDR3 sequence is CASSTPGTSTEAFF. As DNA, the CDR3 is TGCGCCAGCAGCACACCCGGGACAAGCACTGAAGCTTTCTTT.

J is TRBJ2-3 and V is TRBV6-2 or TRBV6-3, with TRBD2 matching over 8 bases. Trimming cost V 6 bases and J 0 bases; bases outside gene matches: 5. The CDR3 consists of 15 residues. Germline V CDR1 and CDR2: MNHEY, SVGEGT. The CDR3 DNA reads TGTGCCAGCAGGACGCCTAGCGGGAGCACAGATACGCAGTATTTT. Protein product: CASRTPSGSTDTQYF.

In this sample, this clonotype turned up a few times. The rearrangement uses TRBV9 and TRBJ2-7; 8 nucleotides align to TRBD1. V was clipped by 3 bases and J by 4 bases; unmatched bases: 6. Germline CDR1 and CDR2: SGDLS and YYNGEE. There are 14 residues in the CDR3. Here the CDR3 DNA reads TGTGCCAGCAGCGCCGCAGGGGGCGCGTACGAGCAGTACTTC. Translating it yields CASSAAGGAYEQYF.

The V gene is TRBV11-2, the J gene TRBJ2-3; D is possibly TRBD2 (7 bases). The germline V gene encodes CDR1 SGHAT and CDR2 FQNNGV. V dropped 2 bases and J dropped 3 bases, with 12 bases sitting between them. CDR3 size: 15 residues. CDR3 sequence (DNA): TGTGCCAGCAGCTTAACGGGGGGCCTTACAGATACGCAGTATTTT. The encoded protein is CASSLTGGLTDTQYF.

By proportion, this clonotype is medium-sized. The rearrangement uses TRBV10-2 and TRBJ2-1; D remains ambiguous. Germline V CDR1 and CDR2: WSHSY, SAAADI. V was trimmed by 4 bases and J by 4 bases, leaving 11 bases between them. The CDR3 has 14 residues. The DNA of the CDR3 is TGCGCCAGCAGTGTGTCTCAAGAATACAATGAGCAGTTCTTC. Protein sequence: CASSVSQEYNEQFF.

J is TRBJ2-1 and V is TRBV20-1; D gene unclear. The length of the CDR3 is 13 residues. In germline, CDR1 is DFQATT, CDR2 SNEGSKA (reference sequence). V shed 0 bases and J shed 12 bases, with 15 bases lying between them. The CDR3 protein is CSARDLVSYGQFF. As DNA, the CDR3 is TGCAGTGCTAGAGATCTCGTCTCATATGGGCAGTTCTTC.

This clonotype was recorded a few times. This chain links TRBV6-5 with TRBJ2-3; perhaps TRBD2 as D (6 bases). The CDR3 sequence is 16 residues long. Germline V gene lookup returns CDR1 MNHEY and CDR2 SVGAGI. Trimming took 3 bases from V and 2 from J, leaving 15 bases between them. The CDR3 nucleotides are TGTGCCAGCAGTTATCTGGCGGGGACCGCCACAGATACGCAGTATTTT. As protein: CASSYLAGTATDTQYF.

The chain joins TRBV5-1 to TRBJ1-4, with D uncertain. The length of the CDR3 is 15 residues. V lost 0 bases and J 5 bases, leaving 11 bases between the germline ends. From germline, CDR1 is SGHRS and CDR2 YFSETQ. This CDR3 reads CASSLVAELNEKLFF. The CDR3 DNA follows: TGCGCCAGCAGCTTGGTAGCAGAGCTCAATGAAAAACTGTTTTTT. Full variable domain (rest looked up from reference TRBV5-1 and TRBJ1-4): KAGVTQTPRYLIKTRGQQVTLSCSPISGHRSVSWYQQTPGQGLQFLFEYFSETQRNKGNFPGRFSGRQFSNSRSEMNVSTLELGDSALYLCASSLVAELNEKLFFGSGTQLSVL.

This clonotype was detected only a few times. The chain joins TRBV6-5 to TRBJ1-2; D not certain. Deletions cut 9 bases from V and 4 bases from J, with 9 bases between. This CDR3 comprises 11 residues. In germline, CDR1 is MNHEY, CDR2 SVGAGI. In DNA, the CDR3 is TGTGCCAGTGAGGGAGGCTATGGCTACACCTTC. It is translated as CASEGGYGYTF.

This chain links TRBV12-3 or TRBV12-4 with TRBJ1-1; D ambiguous. The CDR3 loop spans 11 amino acids. Trimming stripped 6 bases from V and 7 bases from J, with 9 bases between. The CDR3, as DNA: TGTGCCAGCAGGACCAGTGGTGAAGCTTTCTTT. Its protein product is CASRTSGEAFF.